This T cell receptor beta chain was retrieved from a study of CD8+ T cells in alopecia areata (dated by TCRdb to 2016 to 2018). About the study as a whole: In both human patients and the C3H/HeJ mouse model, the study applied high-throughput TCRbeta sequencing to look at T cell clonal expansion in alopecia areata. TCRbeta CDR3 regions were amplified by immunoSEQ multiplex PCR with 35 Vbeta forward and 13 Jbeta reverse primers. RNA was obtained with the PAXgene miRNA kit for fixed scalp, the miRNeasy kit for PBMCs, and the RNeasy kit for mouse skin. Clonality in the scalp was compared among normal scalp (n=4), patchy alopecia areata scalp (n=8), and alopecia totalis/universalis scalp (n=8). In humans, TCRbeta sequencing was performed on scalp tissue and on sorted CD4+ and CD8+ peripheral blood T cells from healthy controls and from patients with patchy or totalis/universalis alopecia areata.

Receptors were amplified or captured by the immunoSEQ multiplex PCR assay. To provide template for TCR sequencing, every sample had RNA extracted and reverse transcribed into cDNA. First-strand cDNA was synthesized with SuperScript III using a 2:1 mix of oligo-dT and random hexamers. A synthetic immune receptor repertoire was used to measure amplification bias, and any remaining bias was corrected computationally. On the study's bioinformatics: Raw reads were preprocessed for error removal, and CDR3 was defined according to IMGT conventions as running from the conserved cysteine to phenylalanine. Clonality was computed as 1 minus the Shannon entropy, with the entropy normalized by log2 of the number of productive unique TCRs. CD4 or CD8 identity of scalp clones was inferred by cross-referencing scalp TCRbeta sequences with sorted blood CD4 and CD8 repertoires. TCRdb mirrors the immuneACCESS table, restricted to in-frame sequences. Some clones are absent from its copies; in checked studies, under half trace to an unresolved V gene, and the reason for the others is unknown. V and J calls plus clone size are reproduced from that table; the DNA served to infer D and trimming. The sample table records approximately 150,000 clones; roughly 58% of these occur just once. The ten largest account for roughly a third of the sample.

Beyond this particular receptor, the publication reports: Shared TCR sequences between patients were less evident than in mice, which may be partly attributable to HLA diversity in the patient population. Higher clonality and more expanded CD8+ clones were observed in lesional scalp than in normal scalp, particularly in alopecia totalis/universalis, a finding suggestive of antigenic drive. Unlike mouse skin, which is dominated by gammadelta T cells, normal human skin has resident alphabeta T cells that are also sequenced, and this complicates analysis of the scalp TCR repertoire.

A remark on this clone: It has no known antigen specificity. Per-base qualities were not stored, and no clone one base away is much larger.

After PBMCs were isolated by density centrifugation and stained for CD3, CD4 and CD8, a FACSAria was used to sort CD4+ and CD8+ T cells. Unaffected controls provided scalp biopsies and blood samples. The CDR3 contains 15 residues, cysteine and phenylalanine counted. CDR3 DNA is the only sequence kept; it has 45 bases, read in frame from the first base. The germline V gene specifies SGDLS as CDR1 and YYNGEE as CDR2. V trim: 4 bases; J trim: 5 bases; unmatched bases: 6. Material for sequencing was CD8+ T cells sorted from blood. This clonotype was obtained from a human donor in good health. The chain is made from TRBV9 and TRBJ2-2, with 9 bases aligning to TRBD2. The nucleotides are TGTGCCAGCAGCCCTAGGACTAGCGCTACCGGGGAGCTGTTTTTT. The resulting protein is CASSPRTSATGELFF. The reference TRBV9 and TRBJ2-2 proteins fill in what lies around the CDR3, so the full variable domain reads DSGVTQTPKHLITATGQRVTLRCSPRSGDLSVYWYQQSLDQGLQFLIQYYNGEERAKGNILERFSAQQFPDLHSELNLSSLELGDSALYFCASSPRTSATGELFFGEGSRLTVL.